The 27 T cell receptor beta chains reported below all come from one sample, sequenced in a study of response to subunit inactivated influenza vaccine. Each CDR3 protein gets one entry after TCRdb re-called the RT-PCR reads with MiXCR. The data hold about half a million distinct CDR3 sequences, with around 25% observed a single time. The specimen comprised CD4+ T cells sorted from PBMCs, sampled more than 4 days after vaccination. The receptors were gathered from a man aged 45-60 years who received an inactivated influenza vaccine.

The chain joins TRBV9 to TRBJ2-7; D tentatively fits TRBD1 or TRBD2 (5 bases each). The CDR3 length is 15 residues. Germline V gene data show CDR1 as SGDLS and CDR2 as YYNGEE. V lost 3 bases, J lost 2 bases, and 15 bases lay in between. Here the CDR3 DNA reads TGTGCCAGCAGCGCCTTAGGGGAGTCTACCTACGAGCAGTACTTC. Amino acids: CASSALGESTYEQYF.

The genes are TRBV20-1 and TRBJ2-2; D is perhaps TRBD2 (5 bases). Trimming removed 1 base at V and 1 base at J, with 10 bases between. The germline V gene has CDR1 DFQATT and CDR2 SNEGSKA (reference sequence). CDR3 length equals 15 residues. CDR3: CSARGTGKNTGELFF. The CDR3 DNA reads TGCAGTGCTAGAGGGACGGGAAAGAACACCGGGGAGCTGTTTTTT.

The genes are TRBV11-1 and TRBJ2-6; no definite D call. Germline V gives CDR1 SGHAT, CDR2 FQDESV (reference sequence). V lost 5 bases, J lost 0 bases, and 8 bases lay in between. CDR3 size: 15 residues. CDR3 nucleotide sequence: TGTGCCAGCAGCGAGGTCTTCTCTGGGGCCAACGTCCTGACTTTC. Translated, it gives CASSEVFSGANVLTF.

This clonotype was recorded a few times. The rearrangement joins TRBV12-3 or TRBV12-4 to TRBJ2-1, with TRBD1 as a possible D gene (6 bases). Trimming pared 3 bases from V and 0 bases from J, leaving 9 bases between. The CDR3 is 15 residues long. This chain's CDR3 is CASSFPGASYNEQFF. The CDR3 DNA reads as TGTGCCAGCAGTTTTCCAGGGGCCTCCTACAATGAGCAGTTCTTC.

The chain links TRBV7-2 to TRBJ2-1; D gene unclear. V dropped 1 base and J dropped 6 bases, with 10 bases sitting between them. Germline CDR1 is SGHTA and CDR2 is FQGNSA. CDR3 length: 14 residues. This CDR3 is CASSLVVSPNEQFF. Here the CDR3 DNA reads TGTGCCAGCAGCTTAGTGGTTAGTCCCAATGAGCAGTTCTTC.

V usage is TRBV6-1 and J usage is TRBJ2-5; TRBD2 agrees at 12 bases. With V trimmed by 6 bases and J by 5 bases, 4 bases remained unmatched. CDR1 MNHNS and CDR2 SASEGT come from the germline V gene. The CDR3 has 14 residues. The CDR3 DNA reads TGTGCCAGCAGGCCCGGGACTAGCGGGGAGACCCAGTACTTC. This sequence encodes CASRPGTSGETQYF.

In this sample, this clonotype turned up many times. The genes are TRBV29-1 and TRBJ1-1, with D uncertain. Trimming removed 5 bases from V and 3 bases from J, with 7 bases in between. Germline-derived CDR1 and CDR2 are SQVTM and ANQGSEA. The CDR3 loop spans 11 amino acids. CDR3 coding DNA: TGCAGCGTTCAAGTGGACACTGAAGCTTTCTTT. It codes for CSVQVDTEAFF.

This clonotype was observed a handful of times. The gene calls are TRBV11-2 and TRBJ2-7; tentative D call: TRBD2 (7 bases). V was shortened by 2 bases and J by 3 bases, with 14 bases between the two germline ends. The CDR3 has 15 residues. The germline V gene has CDR1 SGHAT and CDR2 FQNNGV. CDR3 in DNA: TGTGCCAGCAGCTTACTCGAGGGGGGGCGCTACGAGCAGTACTTC. It specifies CASSLLEGGRYEQYF.

This clonotype was picked up a small number of times. V is TRBV5-1 and J is TRBJ2-1; 7 bases fit TRBD2. V trimming: 7 bases; J trimming: 1 base; junction bases outside the gene matches: 8. CDR3 length: 15 residues. Germline CDR1 reads SGHRS; CDR2 reads YFSETQ. The CDR3 loop is CASQLGGGSYNEQFF. The CDR3 DNA sequence: TGCGCCAGCCAACTCGGCGGGGGATCCTACAATGAGCAGTTCTTC.

This clonotype has only a few counts. The gene calls are TRBV29-1 and TRBJ2-1; D gene uncertain. Germline values: CDR1 SQVTM, CDR2 ANQGSEA. Trimming cost V 5 bases and J 1 base, with 12 bases left between them. The CDR3 covers 14 residues. CDR3 protein: CSVTVAFSYNEQFF. CDR3 DNA: TGCAGCGTTACAGTTGCCTTTTCCTACAATGAGCAGTTCTTC.

The V and J genes are TRBV5-6 and TRBJ2-5; maybe TRBD2 (6 bases). With 0 bases removed from V and 5 bases from J, the gap between germline ends came to 11 bases. This CDR3 has 14 residues. Germline V CDR1 and CDR2: SGHDT, YYEEEE. The CDR3 loop is CASSLVIGRETQYF. The CDR3 DNA is TGTGCCAGCAGCTTGGTCATAGGGAGGGAGACCCAGTACTTC.

The chain recombines TRBV27 with TRBJ2-3, with 13 bases fitting TRBD2. The CDR3 has 18 amino acids. V was pared by 5 bases and J by 7 bases, with 15 bases of the junction left unmatched. Germline V lookup: CDR1 MNHEY, CDR2 SMNVEV (reference sequence). In nucleotides, the CDR3 is TGTGCCAGCAGTCCCTTACTAGCGGGAGGGCCGGGGGGAAATACGCAGTATTTT. Translated: CASSPLLAGGPGGNTQYF.

This clonotype was detected a few times. This rearrangement joins TRBV5-1 to TRBJ1-1; 7 positions match TRBD1. V lost 4 bases, J lost 1 base, and 4 bases stayed unmatched. The CDR3 has 14 amino acids. Germline V gene sequence: CDR1 SGHRS, CDR2 YFSETQ. The CDR3: CASSAGTENTEAFF. In DNA, the CDR3 is TGCGCCAGCAGCGCTGGGACAGAGAACACTGAAGCTTTCTTT. The full variable domain, its missing parts supplied by reference TRBV5-1 and TRBJ1-1, is KAGVTQTPRYLIKTRGQQVTLSCSPISGHRSVSWYQQTPGQGLQFLFEYFSETQRNKGNFPGRFSGRQFSNSRSEMNVSTLELGDSALYLCASSAGTENTEAFFGQGTRLTVV.

This clonotype was recorded at least ten times. This chain joins TRBV7-6 and TRBJ2-1; 10 bases align to TRBD2. The CDR3 runs to 16 residues. Trimming cost V 5 bases and J 2 bases; bases outside gene matches: 6. Germline V gene data show CDR1 as SGHVS and CDR2 as FNYEAQ. In nucleotides, the CDR3 is TGTGCCAGCAGCACGGGGACTAGCGCTGCCTACAATGAGCAGTTCTTC. Amino acids: CASSTGTSAAYNEQFF.

V and J are TRBV6-1 and TRBJ2-2; 10 bases are a match to TRBD1. Germline CDR1 MNHNS, CDR2 SASEGT. Trimming at V came to 5 bases and at J to 7 bases, leaving 7 bases not matched to a gene. This CDR3 is built from 15 residues. CDR3 bases: TGTGCCAGCAGTATTTGGACAGGGGGTCACGGGGAGCTGTTTTTT. It yields the protein CASSIWTGGHGELFF.

Many counts were recorded for this clonotype. The chain recombines TRBV5-1 with TRBJ2-1; D remains ambiguous. The V end lost 4 bases, the J end lost 5 bases, and 4 bases lay between the germline ends. Per the germline V gene, CDR1 is SGHRS and CDR2 is YFSETQ. CDR3 length: 11 residues. The CDR3 protein is CASSQNNEQFF. In nucleotides, the CDR3 is TGCGCCAGCAGCCAAAACAATGAGCAGTTCTTC.

This chain links TRBV9 with TRBJ2-1, with D hard to call. This CDR3 region has 15 residues. Germline V CDR1 and CDR2: SGDLS, YYNGEE. The V end lost 0 bases, the J end lost 3 bases, and 10 bases lay between the germline ends. The CDR3 here is CASSVATANYNEQFF. CDR3 nucleotide sequence: TGTGCCAGCAGCGTAGCTACGGCCAACTACAATGAGCAGTTCTTC. The whole variable domain, remainder taken from reference TRBV9 and TRBJ2-1, is DSGVTQTPKHLITATGQRVTLRCSPRSGDLSVYWYQQSLDQGLQFLIQYYNGEERAKGNILERFSAQQFPDLHSELNLSSLELGDSALYFCASSVATANYNEQFFGPGTRLTVL.

This clonotype was picked up a small number of times. V usage is TRBV7-8 and J usage is TRBJ2-2; D is unclear. Germline lookup yields CDR1 SGHVS and CDR2 FQNEAQ. There are 14 residues in the CDR3. With 5 bases removed from V and 2 bases from J, the gap between germline ends came to 9 bases. For the CDR3, the DNA is TGTGCCAGCAGCCGACACCGAAACACCGGGGAGCTGTTTTTT. Residues: CASSRHRNTGELFF.

This chain links TRBV5-1 with TRBJ2-1, with TRBD1 matching over 9 bases. Trimming removed 0 bases from V and 0 bases from J; junction bases left unmatched: 7. The length of the CDR3 is 18 residues. Germline lookup yields CDR1 SGHRS and CDR2 YFSETQ. The CDR3 loop is CASSLDRGQMSSYNEQFF. CDR3 nucleotides: TGCGCCAGCAGCTTGGACAGGGGGCAAATGAGCTCCTACAATGAGCAGTTCTTC.

This clonotype was detected a few times. This rearrangement joins TRBV5-5 to TRBJ2-4; TRBD1 matches 10 bases. The germline V gene encodes CDR1 SGHKS and CDR2 YYEKEE (reference sequence). The CDR3 covers 15 residues. The V and J ends lost 4 bases and 7 bases, in that order; junction bases with no gene match: 8. The CDR3 DNA reads as TGTGCCAGCAGCGTCCGGGACAGGGGTCCCAACATTCAGTACTTC. Amino acid sequence: CASSVRDRGPNIQYF.

This clonotype was seen a few times. The chain links TRBV25-1 to TRBJ2-2; D unresolved. CDR1 and CDR2 from the germline V gene are MGHDK and SYGVNS. This CDR3 spans 13 amino acids. Between the trimmed V and J ends, which lost 11 bases and 0 bases, there was a span of 10 bases. For the CDR3, the DNA is TGTGCCCTTTACGATCCGAACACCGGGGAGCTGTTTTTT. Residues: CALYDPNTGELFF.

Many counts were recorded for this clonotype. V and J are TRBV11-2 and TRBJ2-3; the D is unclear. The V end was cut by 5 bases, the J end by 3 bases, with 9 bases between. The CDR3 runs 13 residues. Germline values: CDR1 SGHAT, CDR2 FQNNGV. CDR3 protein: CASSPIWTDTQYF. DNA of the CDR3: TGTGCCAGCAGCCCTATTTGGACAGATACGCAGTATTTT.

The chain carries TRBV20-1 and TRBJ2-3, with D possibly matching TRBD2 (6 bases). CDR3 size: 13 residues. Trimming stripped 5 bases from V and 2 bases from J, with 11 bases between. CDR1 DFQATT and CDR2 SNEGSKA come from the germline V gene (reference sequence). In DNA, the CDR3 is TGCAGTGCTGGACGGGACTTCACAGATACGCAGTATTTT. Protein product: CSAGRDFTDTQYF.

The chain couples TRBV27 to TRBJ1-3, with a possible D match to TRBD1 (5 bases). The CDR3 runs to 15 residues. V was shortened by 3 bases and J by 2 bases, with 11 bases between the two germline ends. From germline, CDR1 is MNHEY and CDR2 SMNVEV (reference sequence). This CDR3 reads CASSLGPGTGNTIYF. The CDR3 DNA is TGTGCCAGCAGTTTGGGACCAGGAACTGGAAACACCATATATTTT.

The sample holds a few counts of this clonotype. This rearrangement joins TRBV12-3 or TRBV12-4 to TRBJ1-5, with TRBD1 matching over 9 bases. J gave up 6 bases and V 5 bases, and 5 bases lay outside the gene matches. The CDR3 contains 14 residues. The CDR3 coding sequence is TGTGCCAGCAGTACGGACAGGGGTGGTCAGCCCCAGCATTTT. As protein: CASSTDRGGQPQHF.

The chain couples TRBV3-1 to TRBJ2-7; 9 nucleotides align to TRBD1. The CDR3 is 15 residues long. With V trimmed by 6 bases and J by 3 bases, 9 bases remained unmatched. Per the germline V gene, CDR1 is LGHDT and CDR2 is YNNKEL (reference sequence). CDR3: CASSARTGVFYEQYF. As DNA, the CDR3 is TGTGCCAGCAGTGCTCGGACAGGGGTATTCTACGAGCAGTACTTC.

V is TRBV6-5 and J is TRBJ1-1, with a weak D call TRBD1 (5 bases). The V end was cut by 1 base, the J end by 0 bases, with 6 bases between. The CDR3 length is 14 residues. The germline V gene has CDR1 MNHEY and CDR2 SVGAGI. The CDR3 reads CASSYYRLNTEAFF. The CDR3 DNA is TGTGCCAGCAGTTACTACAGGTTGAACACTGAAGCTTTCTTT.